This T cell receptor beta chain was profiled in a study of T cells in Graves' hyperthyroidism and ophthalmopathy. A sample of blood taken at first hyperthyroidism diagnosis preceded any ophthalmopathy symptoms. This clonotype was seen only a few times. The source material, RNA transcripts, was used to amplify TCR beta CDR3 regions. HTBI primers drove first-round RT-PCR of the TCR CDR3. MiXCR was run by TCRdb on the multiplex PCR reads, yielding one entry per CDR3 protein. The sample records 300,000 to 450,000 distinct CDR3 sequences, approximately 17% being singletons. Unmatched junction bases numbered 5, after V lost 1 base and J lost 3 bases. The CDR3 is 15 residues long. Germline V gene lookup returns CDR1 DFQATT and CDR2 SNEGSKA (reference sequence).

The chain is built from TRBV20-1 and TRBJ2-7; 11 bases are shared with TRBD2. The receptor comes from a woman under 40 with Graves' hyperthyroidism that later progressed to Graves' ophthalmopathy. The sample taken for sequencing was blood. CDR3 region: CSARADGLAGYEQYF. DNA of the CDR3: TGCAGTGCTAGAGCCGACGGACTAGCGGGCTACGAGCAGTACTTC.